A single count supports the clone carrying this TCR beta chain. Its antigen is not known. Each patient relapsed following autologous stem cell transplantation, and prior brentuximab vedotin exposure differed. Each best response was a complete response, a partial response or progressive disease. The data were obtained in a study of PD-1 blockade in classical Hodgkin lymphoma. Study results and limitations: Newly diagnosed patients were reported to start with lower TCR diversity than healthy donors. Differences between repertoires have undefined causes, possibly disease activity or prior therapy. Complete responders entered with baseline diversity on par with newly diagnosed patients, the results showed.

Using immunoSEQ multiplex PCR, the repertoire was profiled, and TCRdb retains in-frame clones only, with some absent. The sample includes roughly 40,000 clones, around 87% seen only once; the top ten take around 9.7%. Germline V gene data show CDR1 as SGHTA and CDR2 as FQGNSA. V was clipped by 7 bases and J by 3 bases, with 15 bases between them. The CDR3 contains 14 residues. The TCR comes from a human donor with classical Hodgkin lymphoma. Sequencing was performed on peripheral blood mononuclear cells (PBMCs), taken at baseline. V usage is TRBV7-2 and J usage is TRBJ2-5; D remains ambiguous. The CDR3 region is CASTPSHSKETQYF. CDR3 DNA: TGTGCCAGCACCCCGAGCCACTCTAAAGAGACCCAGTACTTC.